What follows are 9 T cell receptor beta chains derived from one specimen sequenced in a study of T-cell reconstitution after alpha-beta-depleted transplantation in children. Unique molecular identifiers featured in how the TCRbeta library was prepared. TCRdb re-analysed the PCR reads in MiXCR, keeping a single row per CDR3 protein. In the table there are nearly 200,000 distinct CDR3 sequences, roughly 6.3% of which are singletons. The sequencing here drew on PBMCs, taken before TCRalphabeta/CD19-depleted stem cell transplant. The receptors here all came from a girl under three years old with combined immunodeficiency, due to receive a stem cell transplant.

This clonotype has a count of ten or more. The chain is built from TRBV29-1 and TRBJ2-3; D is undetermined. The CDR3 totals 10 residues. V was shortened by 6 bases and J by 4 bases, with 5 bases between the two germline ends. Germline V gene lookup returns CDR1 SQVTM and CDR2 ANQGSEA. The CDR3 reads CSVRSDTQYF. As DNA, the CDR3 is TGCAGCGTCAGGTCAGATACGCAGTATTTT.

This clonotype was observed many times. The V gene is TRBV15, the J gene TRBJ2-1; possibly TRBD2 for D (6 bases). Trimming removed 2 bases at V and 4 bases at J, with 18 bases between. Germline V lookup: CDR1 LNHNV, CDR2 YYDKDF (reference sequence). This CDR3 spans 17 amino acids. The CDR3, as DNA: TGTGCCACCAGCAGACTTTTAGGGATGACTAGTTACAATGAGCAGTTCTTC. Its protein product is CATSRLLGMTSYNEQFF.

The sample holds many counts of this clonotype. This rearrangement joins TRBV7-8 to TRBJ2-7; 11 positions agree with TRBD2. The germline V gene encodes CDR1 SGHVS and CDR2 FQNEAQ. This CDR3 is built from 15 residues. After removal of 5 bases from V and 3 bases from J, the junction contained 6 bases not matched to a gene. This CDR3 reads CASSPGLAAFYEQYF. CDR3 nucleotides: TGTGCCAGCAGCCCGGGACTAGCGGCCTTCTACGAGCAGTACTTC.

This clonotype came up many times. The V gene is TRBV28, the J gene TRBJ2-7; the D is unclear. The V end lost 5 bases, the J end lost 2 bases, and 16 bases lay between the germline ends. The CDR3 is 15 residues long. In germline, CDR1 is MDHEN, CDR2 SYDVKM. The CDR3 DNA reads TGTGCCAGCAGTCTCACAAGCCCGTCCCCCTACGAGCAGTACTTC. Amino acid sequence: CASSLTSPSPYEQYF.

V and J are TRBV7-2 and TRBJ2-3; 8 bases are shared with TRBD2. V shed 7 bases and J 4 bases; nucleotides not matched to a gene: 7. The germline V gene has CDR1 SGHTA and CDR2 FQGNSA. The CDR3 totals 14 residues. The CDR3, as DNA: TGTGCCAGCATCTGGAGACTAGCGCCAGATACGCAGTATTTT. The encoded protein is CASIWRLAPDTQYF.

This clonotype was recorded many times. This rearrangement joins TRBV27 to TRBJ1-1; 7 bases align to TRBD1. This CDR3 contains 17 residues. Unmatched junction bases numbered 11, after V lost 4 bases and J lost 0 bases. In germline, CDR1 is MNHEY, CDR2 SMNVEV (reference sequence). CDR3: CASSYLTGQAMNTEAFF. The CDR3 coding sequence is TGTGCCAGCAGTTACCTTACAGGACAGGCCATGAACACTGAAGCTTTCTTT.

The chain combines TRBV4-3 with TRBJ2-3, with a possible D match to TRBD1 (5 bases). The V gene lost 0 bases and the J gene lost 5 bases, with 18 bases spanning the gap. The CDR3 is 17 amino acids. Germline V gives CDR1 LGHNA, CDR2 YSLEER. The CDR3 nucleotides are TGCGCCAGCAGCCAAGATCAGGGCGGTGTGTTGGGAGATACGCAGTATTTT. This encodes CASSQDQGGVLGDTQYF.

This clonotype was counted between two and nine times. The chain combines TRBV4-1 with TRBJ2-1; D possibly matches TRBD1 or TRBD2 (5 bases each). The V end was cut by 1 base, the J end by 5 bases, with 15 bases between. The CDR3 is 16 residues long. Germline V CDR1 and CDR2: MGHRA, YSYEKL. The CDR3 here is CASSQAGTWVDNEQFF. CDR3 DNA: TGCGCCAGCAGCCAAGCCGGGACCTGGGTAGACAATGAGCAGTTCTTC.

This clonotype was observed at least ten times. CDR3 DNA sequence: TGCAGTGCAGCCCCCGAAGGTAGCGGCATGGAGCAGTTCTTC. Translated, it gives CSAAPEGSGMEQFF. The chain couples TRBV20-1 to TRBJ2-1, with D tentatively TRBD2 (6 bases). Deletions cut 6 bases from V and 10 bases from J, with 22 bases between. The CDR3 is 14 residues long. The germline gives CDR1 DFQATT, CDR2 SNEGSKA (reference sequence).